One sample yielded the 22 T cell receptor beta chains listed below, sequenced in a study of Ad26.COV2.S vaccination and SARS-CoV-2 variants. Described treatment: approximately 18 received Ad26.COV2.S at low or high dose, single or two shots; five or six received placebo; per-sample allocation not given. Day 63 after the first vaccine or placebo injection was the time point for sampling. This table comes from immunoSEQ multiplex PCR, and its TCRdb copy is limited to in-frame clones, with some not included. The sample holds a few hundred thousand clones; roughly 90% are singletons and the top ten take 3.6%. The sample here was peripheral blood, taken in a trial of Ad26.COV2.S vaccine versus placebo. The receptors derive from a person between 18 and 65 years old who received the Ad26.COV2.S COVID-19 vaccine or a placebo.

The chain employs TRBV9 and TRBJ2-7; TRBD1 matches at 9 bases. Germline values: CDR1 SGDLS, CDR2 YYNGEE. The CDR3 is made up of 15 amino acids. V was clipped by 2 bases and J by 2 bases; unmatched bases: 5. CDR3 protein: CASSVRDRETYEQYF. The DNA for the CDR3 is TGTGCCAGCAGCGTCCGGGACAGGGAAACCTACGAGCAGTACTTC.

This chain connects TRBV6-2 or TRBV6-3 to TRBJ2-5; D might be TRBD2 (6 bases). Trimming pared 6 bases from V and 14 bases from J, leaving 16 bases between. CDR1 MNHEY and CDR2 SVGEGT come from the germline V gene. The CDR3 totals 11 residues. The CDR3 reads CASSRGTPRYF. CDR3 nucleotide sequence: TGTGCCAGCAGCCGAGGGACTCCTCGATACTTC.

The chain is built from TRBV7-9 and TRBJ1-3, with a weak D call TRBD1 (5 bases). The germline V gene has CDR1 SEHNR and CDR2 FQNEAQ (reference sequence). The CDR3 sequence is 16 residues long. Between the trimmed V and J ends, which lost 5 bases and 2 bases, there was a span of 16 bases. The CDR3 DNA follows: TGTGCCAGCAGCCCGCTTAATCTGGGGGCTGGAAACACCATATATTTT. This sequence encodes CASSPLNLGAGNTIYF.

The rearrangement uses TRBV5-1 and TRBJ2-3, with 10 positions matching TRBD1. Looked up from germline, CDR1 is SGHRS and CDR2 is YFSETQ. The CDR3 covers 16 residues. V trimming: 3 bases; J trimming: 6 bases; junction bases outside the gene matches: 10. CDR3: CASSSHRDRGLDTQYF. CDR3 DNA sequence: TGCGCCAGCAGCTCGCACCGGGACAGGGGTTTGGATACGCAGTATTTT.

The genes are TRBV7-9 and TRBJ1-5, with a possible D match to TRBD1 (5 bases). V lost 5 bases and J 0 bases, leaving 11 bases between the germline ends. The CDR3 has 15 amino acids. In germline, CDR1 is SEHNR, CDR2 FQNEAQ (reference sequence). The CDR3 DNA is TGTGCCAGCAGCCCCGACGGACATAGCAATCAGCCCCAGCATTTT. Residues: CASSPDGHSNQPQHF.

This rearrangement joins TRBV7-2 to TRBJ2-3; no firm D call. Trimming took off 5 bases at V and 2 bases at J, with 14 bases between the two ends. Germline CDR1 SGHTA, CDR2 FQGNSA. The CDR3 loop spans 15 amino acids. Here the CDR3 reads CASSPLLVPTDTQYF. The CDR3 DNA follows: TGTGCCAGCAGCCCCCTATTGGTCCCCACAGATACGCAGTATTTT.

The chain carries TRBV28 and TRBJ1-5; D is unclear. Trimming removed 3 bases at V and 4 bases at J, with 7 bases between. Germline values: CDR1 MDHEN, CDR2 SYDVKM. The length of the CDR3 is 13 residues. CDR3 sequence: CASSLGFNQPQHF. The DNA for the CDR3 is TGTGCCAGCAGTTTGGGGTTTAATCAGCCCCAGCATTTT.

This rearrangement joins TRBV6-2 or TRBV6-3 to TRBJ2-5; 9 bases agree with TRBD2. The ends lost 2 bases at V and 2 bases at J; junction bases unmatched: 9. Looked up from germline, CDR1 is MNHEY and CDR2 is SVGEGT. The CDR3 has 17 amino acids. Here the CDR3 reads CASSYPSSSGGQETQYF. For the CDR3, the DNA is TGTGCCAGCAGTTACCCGTCTTCGAGCGGGGGGCAAGAGACCCAGTACTTC.

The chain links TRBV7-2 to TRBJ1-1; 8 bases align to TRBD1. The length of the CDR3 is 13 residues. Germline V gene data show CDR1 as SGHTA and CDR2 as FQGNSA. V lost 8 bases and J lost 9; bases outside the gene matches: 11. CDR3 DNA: TGTGCCAGCGGCACGCCGGGACAGGCGAAAGCTTTCTTT. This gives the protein CASGTPGQAKAFF.

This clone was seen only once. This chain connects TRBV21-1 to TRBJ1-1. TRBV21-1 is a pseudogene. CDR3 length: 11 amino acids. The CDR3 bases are TGTGCCAGCAGCAAAGTGAGGGCGGCTTTCTTT. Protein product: CASSKVRAAFF.

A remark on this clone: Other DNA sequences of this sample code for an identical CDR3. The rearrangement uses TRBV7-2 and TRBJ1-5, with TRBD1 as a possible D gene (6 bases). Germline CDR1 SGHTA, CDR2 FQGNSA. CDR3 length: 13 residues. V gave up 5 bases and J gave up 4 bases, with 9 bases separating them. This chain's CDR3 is CASSLDRNQPQHF. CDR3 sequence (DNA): TGTGCCAGCAGCCTTGACAGGAATCAGCCCCAGCATTTT. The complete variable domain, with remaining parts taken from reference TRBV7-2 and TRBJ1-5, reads GAGVSQSPSNKVTEKGKDVELRCDPISGHTALYWYRQSLGQGLEFLIYFQGNSAPDKSGLPSDRFSAERTGGSVSTLTIQRTQQEDSAVYLCASSLDRNQPQHFGDGTRLSIL.

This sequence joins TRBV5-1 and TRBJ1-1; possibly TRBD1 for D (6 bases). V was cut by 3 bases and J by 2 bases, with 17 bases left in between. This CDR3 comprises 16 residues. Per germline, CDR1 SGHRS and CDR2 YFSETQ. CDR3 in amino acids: CASSSLQGRVNTEAFF. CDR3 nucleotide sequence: TGCGCCAGCAGCTCGCTACAGGGTAGGGTAAACACTGAAGCTTTCTTT.

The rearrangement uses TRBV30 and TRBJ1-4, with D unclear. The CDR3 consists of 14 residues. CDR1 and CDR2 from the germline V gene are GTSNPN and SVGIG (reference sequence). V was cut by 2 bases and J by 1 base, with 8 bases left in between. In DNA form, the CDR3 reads TGTGCCTGGAGTAGTGGTGGAACTAATGAAAAACTGTTTTTT. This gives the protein CAWSSGGTNEKLFF.

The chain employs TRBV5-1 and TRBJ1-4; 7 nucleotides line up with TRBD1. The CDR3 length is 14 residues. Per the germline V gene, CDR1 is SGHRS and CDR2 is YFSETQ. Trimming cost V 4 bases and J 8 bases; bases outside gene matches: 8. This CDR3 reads CASSRGQSDEKLFF. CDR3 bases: TGCGCCAGCAGCAGGGGACAGTCTGACGAAAAACTGTTTTTT.

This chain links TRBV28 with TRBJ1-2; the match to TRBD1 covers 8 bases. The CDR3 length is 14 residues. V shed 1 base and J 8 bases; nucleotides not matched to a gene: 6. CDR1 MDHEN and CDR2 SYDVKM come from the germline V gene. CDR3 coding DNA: TGTGCCAGCAGTTTATACGGCAGGGGGCTGGGCTACACCTTC. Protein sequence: CASSLYGRGLGYTF.

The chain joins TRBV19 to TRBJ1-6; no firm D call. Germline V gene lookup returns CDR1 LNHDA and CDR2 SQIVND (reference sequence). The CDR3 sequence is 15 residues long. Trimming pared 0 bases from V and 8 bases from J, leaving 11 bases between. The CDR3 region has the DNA TGTGCCAGTAGTATAGATCAAGCAGGCTATTCACCCCTCCACTTT. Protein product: CASSIDQAGYSPLHF.

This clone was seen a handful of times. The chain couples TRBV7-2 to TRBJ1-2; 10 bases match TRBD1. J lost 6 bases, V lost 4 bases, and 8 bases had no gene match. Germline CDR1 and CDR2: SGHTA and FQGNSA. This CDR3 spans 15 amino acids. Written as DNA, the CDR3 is TGTGCCAGCAGCTCACTAACCGGGACAGGGGATGGCTACACCTTC. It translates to CASSSLTGTGDGYTF.

The CDR3 protein is CASSQEGGHYGGINEQYF. The CDR3 region has the DNA TGCGCCAGCAGCCAAGAAGGCGGCCATTACGGGGGAATCAACGAGCAGTACTTC. This chain joins TRBV4-3 and TRBJ2-7; TRBD2 is a possible D gene (6 bases). Germline CDR1 reads LGHNA; CDR2 reads YSLEER. Between the trimmed V and J ends, which lost 0 bases and 5 bases, there was a span of 23 bases. The CDR3 contains 18 residues.

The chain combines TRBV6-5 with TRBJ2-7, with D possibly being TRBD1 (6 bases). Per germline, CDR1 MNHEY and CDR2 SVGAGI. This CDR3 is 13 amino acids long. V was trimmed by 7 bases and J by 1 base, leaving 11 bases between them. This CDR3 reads CASNKGQSYEQYF. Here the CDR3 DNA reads TGTGCCAGCAATAAGGGACAATCCTACGAGCAGTACTTC.

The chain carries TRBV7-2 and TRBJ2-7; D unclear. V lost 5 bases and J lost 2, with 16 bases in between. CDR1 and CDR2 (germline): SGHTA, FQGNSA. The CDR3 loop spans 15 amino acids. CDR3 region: CASSLRSVSPYEQYF. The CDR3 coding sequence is TGTGCCAGCAGCCTCCGGTCAGTCAGCCCCTACGAGCAGTACTTC.

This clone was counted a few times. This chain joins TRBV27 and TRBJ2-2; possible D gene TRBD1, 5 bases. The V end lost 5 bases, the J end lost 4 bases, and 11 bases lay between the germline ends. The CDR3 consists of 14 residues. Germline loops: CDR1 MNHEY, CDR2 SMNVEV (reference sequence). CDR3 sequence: CASSITGFTGELFF. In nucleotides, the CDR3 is TGTGCCAGCAGTATCACAGGATTCACCGGGGAGCTGTTTTTT.

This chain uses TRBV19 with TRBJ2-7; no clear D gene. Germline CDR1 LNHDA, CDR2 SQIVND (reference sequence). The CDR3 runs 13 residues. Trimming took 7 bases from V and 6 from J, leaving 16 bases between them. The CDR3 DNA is TGTGCCAGTACCCCACCTGGTCGAGGCGAGCAGTACTTC. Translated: CASTPPGRGEQYF.